This TCR beta chain was sequenced for a study of blood T cell repertoires in COVID-19 (dated by TCRdb to 2018 to 2020). Regarding the study in general: Samples from collaborators originated in the United States, Italy and Spain and spanned both the acute and convalescent phases of COVID-19. The material from the prospective study consisted of cDNA or gDNA derived from T cells, B-cell-depleted T cells, or PBMCs. Nearly every sample came with metadata listing a de-identified subject ID, COVID-19 status, age in years and sex. Samples came from the ongoing ImmuneRACE study (first 160 participants) plus 1,254 subjects from 6 global collaborators. HLA class I and class II types, where available, came from metadata supplied by the sample provider rather than from assay-based typing. The dataset comprised deeply sampled blood TCRbeta repertoires from subjects exposed to, actively infected with, or recovered from COVID-19. The repertoires were released in a freely available public database intended as a resource for research on the immune response to SARS-CoV-2. Study-wide conclusions, independent of this receptor: The amount of clinical and demographic metadata varied by source and participant and was provided uncurated.

TCRbeta CDR3 regions were amplified from genomic DNA by means of the immunoSEQ Assay, a bias-controlled multiplex PCR. Under the source paper's analysis protocol: The number of nucleated cells in each sample was estimated by amplification of reference gene primers within the assay. To quantify the absolute abundance of each unique TCRbeta CDR3 rearrangement, sequence reads were collapsed and filtered. For each sample, productive Simpson clonality was calculated by taking the square root of Simpson's diversity index across productive rearrangements. TCRdb obtained this table from immuneACCESS and retained in-frame rearrangements with V and J assigned. These tables miss some clones; where compared with another copy, unresolved V genes account for less than half of the shortfall, and the remainder is unexplained. The V and J calls and clone size come from that table; D and trimming were worked out from the DNA. The sample table holds over 20,000 clones, of which 91% were seen once. The ten largest make up roughly 7% of the sample.

The table lists this clone with a count of one. Its binding antigen is unknown. Base qualities are not recorded, but no much larger clone differs from it by a single base. Each collaborating institution followed its own protocols to collect whole blood in K2EDTA tubes. For TCRbeta analysis, collaborators shipped samples in one of three forms: frozen whole blood, isolated PBMCs, or DNA extracted from either of those sample types. CDR1 is given as SGHRS and CDR2 as YFSETQ, both from the germline V gene. Including the terminal cysteine and phenylalanine, the CDR3 comprises 15 residues. Of all the DNA, just the CDR3 is kept, 45 bases in frame from base 1. V lost 5 bases and J lost 2 bases; the stretch between them is 11 bases long.

The sequencing sample was made of peripheral blood. The rearranged segments are TRBV5-1 and TRBJ2-6; TRBD2 is a possible D gene, resting on 5 matching bases. The sequence came from a man aged 65 to 79 with active COVID-19. This receptor carries the CDR3 CASRDGVTGANVLTF. The DNA sequence is as follows: TGCGCCAGCAGAGACGGGGTGACTGGGGCCAACGTCCTGACTTTC.